This T cell receptor (beta chain) was obtained from a study of blood T cells in healthy people across ages (dated by TCRdb to between 2014 and 2016). A note on the overall study: In model experiments, roughly one uniquely barcoded TCR beta cDNA molecule per two T cells was captured by template switching. The donors were split into four age groups: young (average approximately 16 years), middle-aged (about 40), aged (more than 55) and long-lived (82). Two additional independent replicas of 1 million unique cDNA reads from the same blood draw were analyzed for two donors (one aged 18 to 29 and one aged 80 or older). Age-related changes in TCR beta repertoire diversity were measured in the study by deep sequencing normalized with unique cDNA molecular identifiers.

The paper as a whole reports these results and caveats: Because the CMV infection status of the donors was unknown, age-related changes in expanded clonotypes may potentially have been confounded. Because profiling used bulk unsorted PBMCs, naive and antigen-experienced compartments could not be compared conclusively. Observed TCR beta diversity per million T cells fell roughly linearly with age, and a significant reduction was already apparent by age about 38. Estimates of total diversity from one million sequenced T cells were regarded as lower bounds and underestimates. Observed TCR beta diversity correlated strongly with the percentage of naive T cells measured by flow cytometry. Compared with the aged group, the long-lived group had more naive CD4+ T cells, fewer expanded clones and increased TCR diversity, suggesting age selection.

The V end loses 2 bases and the J end loses 0 bases, and a stretch of 16 bases separates them. CDR1 and CDR2 were assigned from the germline V gene as SQVTM and ANQGSEA. Its CDR3 holds 16 amino acids, cysteine through phenylalanine. Just CDR3 DNA is preserved here, 48 bases in frame from base 1. The donors were some 36 Caucasian individuals from Russia, aged 6 to 90 years, who were systemically healthy. Approximately 10 milliliters of peripheral blood were collected from each donor into EDTA-treated Vacutainer tubes. Ficoll-Paque density-gradient centrifugation was used to isolate PBMCs, with at least 6 million per sample. Total RNA, at least 6 micrograms per sample, was extracted from PBMCs with Trizol reagent. The percentages of naive CD45RAhigh/CD27high T cells were determined by flow cytometry on a PBMC aliquot from every donor. With regard to this clonotype: It lacks a known antigen. Base qualities were left out, and no much larger clone turns up one base away.

Library preparation was by 5' RACE. Sequencing instrument: Illumina HiSeq 2500. The second PCR ran for about 7 to 11 cycles and used a J-beta primer mix along with a sample-barcoded 5' primer. A template-switch 5' adaptor carrying 12 random nucleotides introduced a unique molecular identifier onto each TCR beta cDNA molecule. Each sample yielded at least 2.5 million CDR3-containing paired-end reads. The Mint cDNA synthesis kit, primed by a TRBC-specific oligonucleotide, was used to synthesize first-strand cDNA from all RNA. After uracil-DNA glycosylase treatment, a first 18-cycle PCR used universal primers M1SS and BC2_uni_R on all cDNA. From the authors' description of their analysis: For normalization, 1 million high-quality reads were randomly selected from each sample, with every read carrying a distinct molecular identifier. Reads with shared molecular identifiers were discarded instead of being binned into consensus sequences. CDR3 identification, clonotype clustering and error correction used MiTCR with a Q25 quality threshold and the strictest error-elimination algorithm. A nonparametric unseen species model with Euler transformation was used to estimate a lower bound on total TCR beta diversity. Clones were called with MiXCR by TCRdb after fastp trimmed the public reads at Q25, and only in-frame beta chains were retained. Rows merge per CDR3 protein into single entries with the most common DNA and genes. The V and J calls shown here were made by TCRdb, not taken from the authors' results. Across this sample there are a few hundred thousand distinct CDR3 sequences, with roughly a quarter seen only once. The ten most abundant clones make up approximately 4% of the sample.

These data were also reused for a study on T cells of mothers and their children. The second publication reports: Donors were nine systemically healthy Caucasian individuals: three mothers and their six children. cDNA synthesis consumed the entire amount of extracted RNA, loaded at roughly 1.5 ug RNA in each 15 ul reaction. In the second PCR, sample barcodes and 2-4 random nucleotides were introduced via the M1S primer. More than 9 million TCR beta CDR3 reads were obtained from each mother, and roughly 3 million reads were obtained from each child. In both related and unrelated pairs, thymic selection shapes the output of TCR recombination in a similar way, with inherited differences having only a minor effect. Related mother-child pairs always showed normalized repertoire overlap that was slightly higher than in unrelated mother-child pairs, though the difference was never significant. Persistent microchimeric T cell clones were not detected, at a sensitivity of about 100 clones per million clonotypes. In the study, deep NGS was used to compare the TCR beta repertoires of mothers and children, and features distinguishing related mother-child pairs from unrelated individuals were sought. The mean age was 40 +/- 4 years for the mothers and about 10 +/- 4 years for the children. After adapter ligation with NEBNext reagents, the libraries were sequenced on Illumina HiSeq 2000 with 100+100 nt paired-end reads. Mother and child libraries were prepared a month apart and sequenced in separate runs to prevent cross-contamination. For each donor, somewhere between about 450,000 and 2,100,000 distinct TCR beta clonotypes were identified. Naive TCR beta clonotypes were estimated from low-frequency clonotypes matched to each donor's FACS-determined naive share, without sorting.

The chain was built from TRBV29-1 and TRBJ2-5, with a weak D call of TRBD1 (6 bases match). The receptor was isolated from a boy between 2 and 15 years old in good health. The sequencing sample was made of blood. The CDR3 region has the sequence CSVERKGVIHQETQYF. The DNA sequence is given as TGCAGCGTTGAACGGAAGGGGGTGATCCACCAAGAGACCCAGTACTTC.